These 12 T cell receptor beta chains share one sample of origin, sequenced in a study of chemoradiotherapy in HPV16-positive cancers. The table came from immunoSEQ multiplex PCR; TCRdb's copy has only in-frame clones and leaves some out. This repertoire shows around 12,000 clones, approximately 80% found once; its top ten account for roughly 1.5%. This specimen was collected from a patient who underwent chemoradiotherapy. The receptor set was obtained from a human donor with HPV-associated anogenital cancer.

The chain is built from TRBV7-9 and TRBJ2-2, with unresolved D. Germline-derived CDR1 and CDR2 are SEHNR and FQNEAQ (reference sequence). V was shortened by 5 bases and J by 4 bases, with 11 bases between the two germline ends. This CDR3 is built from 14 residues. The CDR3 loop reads CASSPSWGTGELFF. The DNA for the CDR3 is TGTGCCAGCAGCCCTTCCTGGGGCACCGGGGAGCTGTTTTTT.

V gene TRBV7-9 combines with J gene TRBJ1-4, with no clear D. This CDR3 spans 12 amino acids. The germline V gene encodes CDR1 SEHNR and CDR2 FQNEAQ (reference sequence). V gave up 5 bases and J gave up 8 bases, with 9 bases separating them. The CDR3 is CASSPEGEKLFF. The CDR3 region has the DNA TGTGCCAGCAGCCCCGAAGGCGAAAAACTGTTTTTT.

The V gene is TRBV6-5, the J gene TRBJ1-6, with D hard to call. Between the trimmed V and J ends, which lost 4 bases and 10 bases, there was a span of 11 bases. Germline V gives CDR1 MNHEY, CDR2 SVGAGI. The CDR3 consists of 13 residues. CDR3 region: CASSSRLRSPLHF. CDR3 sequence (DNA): TGTGCCAGCAGTTCCCGATTAAGGTCACCCCTCCACTTT.

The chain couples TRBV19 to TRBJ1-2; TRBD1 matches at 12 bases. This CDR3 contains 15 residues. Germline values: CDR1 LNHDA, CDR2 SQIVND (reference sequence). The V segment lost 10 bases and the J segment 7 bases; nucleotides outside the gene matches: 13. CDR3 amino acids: CATYLRGQGASGYTF. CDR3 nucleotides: TGTGCCACATACCTGCGGGGACAGGGGGCGAGTGGCTACACCTTC.

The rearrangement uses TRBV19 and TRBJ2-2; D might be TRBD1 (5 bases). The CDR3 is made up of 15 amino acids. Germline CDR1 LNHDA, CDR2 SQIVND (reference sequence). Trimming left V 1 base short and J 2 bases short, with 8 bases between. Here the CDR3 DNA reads TGTGCCAGTAGTATAGTAGGGGTAAACACCGGGGAGCTGTTTTTT. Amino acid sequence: CASSIVGVNTGELFF.

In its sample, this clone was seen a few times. The CDR3 sequence: CASSYTLQMNTEAFF. CDR3 coding DNA: TGTGCCAGCAGCTACACTTTACAGATGAACACTGAAGCTTTCTTT. The gene calls are TRBV27 and TRBJ1-1, with no clear D. Trimming left V 6 bases short and J 0 bases short, with 14 bases between. CDR1 is MNHEY and CDR2 is SMNVEV in the germline V gene (reference sequence). The CDR3 runs to 15 residues.

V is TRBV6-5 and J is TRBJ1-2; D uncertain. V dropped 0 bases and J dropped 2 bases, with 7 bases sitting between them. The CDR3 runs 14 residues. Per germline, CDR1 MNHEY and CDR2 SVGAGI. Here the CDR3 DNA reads TGTGCCAGCAGTTACTCTAGGGAAAACTATGGCTACACCTTC. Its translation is CASSYSRENYGYTF.

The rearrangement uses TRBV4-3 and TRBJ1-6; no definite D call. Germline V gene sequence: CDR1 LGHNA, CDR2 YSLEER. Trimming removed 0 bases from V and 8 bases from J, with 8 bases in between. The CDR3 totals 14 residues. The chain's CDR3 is CASSQDRSYSPLHF. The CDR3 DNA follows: TGCGCCAGCAGCCAAGATCGGAGTTATTCACCCCTCCACTTT.

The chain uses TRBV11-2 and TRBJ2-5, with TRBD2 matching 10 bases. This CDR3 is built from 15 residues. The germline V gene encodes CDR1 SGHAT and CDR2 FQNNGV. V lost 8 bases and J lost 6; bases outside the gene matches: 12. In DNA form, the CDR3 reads TGTGCCAGCGGTGGGGCACTAGCGGGGTGGCAGACCCAGTACTTC. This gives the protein CASGGALAGWQTQYF.

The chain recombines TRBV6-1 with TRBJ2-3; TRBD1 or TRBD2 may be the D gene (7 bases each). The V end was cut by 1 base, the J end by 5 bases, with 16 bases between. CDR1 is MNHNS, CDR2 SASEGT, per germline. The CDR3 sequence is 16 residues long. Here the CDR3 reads CASSEGPGGVQDTQYF. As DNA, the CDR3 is TGTGCCAGCAGTGAAGGCCCAGGGGGGGTACAAGATACGCAGTATTTT.

The CDR3 DNA follows: TGTGCCACCAGCAGAGGGGATGAAGCGGGGGAGGTAACCCAGTACTTC. As protein: CATSRGDEAGEVTQYF. The V gene is TRBV15, the J gene TRBJ2-5; 8 positions match TRBD2. The length of the CDR3 is 16 residues. CDR1 and CDR2 from the germline V gene are LNHNV and YYDKDF (reference sequence). V gave up 1 base and J gave up 8 bases; unmatched junction bases: 12.

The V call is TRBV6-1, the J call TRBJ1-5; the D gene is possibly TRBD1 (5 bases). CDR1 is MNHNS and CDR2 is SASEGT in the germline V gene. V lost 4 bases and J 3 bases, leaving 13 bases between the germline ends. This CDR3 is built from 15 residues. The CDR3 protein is CASSVGAKDNQPQHF. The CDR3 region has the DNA TGTGCCAGCAGTGTTGGGGCAAAAGACAATCAGCCCCAGCATTTT.